What follows are 6 T cell receptor beta chains derived from one specimen sequenced in a study of T cell responses to AZD1222 COVID-19 vaccine. Only in-frame clones appear in the TCRdb table, and some are missing; sequencing was by immunoSEQ multiplex PCR. The data show fewer than 150,000 clones, roughly 87% seen once. Sequenced here: peripheral blood, sampled on day 0 of AZD1222 vaccination. The receptors here all came from an adult in good health.

The V call is TRBV7-9, the J call TRBJ2-6; 7 bases agree with TRBD2. Germline lookup yields CDR1 SEHNR and CDR2 FQNEAQ (reference sequence). The CDR3 extends over 16 amino acids. V lost 1 base and J lost 4; bases outside the gene matches: 4. Here the CDR3 reads CASSLGGGFGANVLTF. The DNA of the CDR3 is TGTGCCAGCAGCTTAGGGGGAGGGTTCGGGGCCAACGTCCTGACTTTC.

This chain joins TRBV6-2 or TRBV6-3 and TRBJ1-4; TRBD1 aligns across 7 bases. V dropped 2 bases and J dropped 10; count of bases not matched to a gene: 10. The V gene's germline CDR1 is MNHEY and CDR2 SVGEGT. The CDR3 totals 15 residues. This chain's CDR3 is CASSYEPGGIGKLFF. The CDR3 nucleotides are TGTGCCAGCAGTTACGAGCCAGGGGGAATCGGAAAACTGTTTTTT.

The rearrangement joins TRBV5-1 to TRBJ1-3, with D possibly TRBD1 on 5 matching bases. Germline loops: CDR1 SGHRS, CDR2 YFSETQ. With 0 bases removed from V and 4 bases from J, the gap between germline ends came to 14 bases. This CDR3 is 16 amino acids long. CDR3 bases: TGCGCCAGCAGCTTGGCCGGAGGGGTAGGGGGAAACACCATATATTTT. This encodes CASSLAGGVGGNTIYF.

The CDR3 here is CASTLLGGPTDTQYF. The CDR3 DNA is TGTGCCAGCACCCTCCTGGGGGGCCCCACAGATACGCAGTATTTT. V usage is TRBV6-5 and J usage is TRBJ2-3; D possibly matches TRBD1 or TRBD2 (6 bases each). CDR1 is MNHEY and CDR2 is SVGAGI in the germline V gene. V was shortened by 7 bases and J by 2 bases, with 16 bases between the two germline ends. The CDR3 sequence is 15 residues long.

The chain has TRBV6-5 and TRBJ1-2, with 8 bases matching TRBD1. The V gene end was trimmed by 7 bases and the J gene end by 2 bases; junction bases not matched to a gene: 3. The germline V gene has CDR1 MNHEY and CDR2 SVGAGI. The CDR3 totals 13 residues. CDR3 coding DNA: TGTGCCAGCACAAGGGACAGGAACTATGGCTACACCTTC. Protein: CASTRDRNYGYTF.

J is TRBJ1-2 and V is TRBV6-5; a possible D gene is TRBD1 (6 bases). V was shortened by 7 bases and J by 2 bases, with 17 bases between the two germline ends. Germline V gene data show CDR1 as MNHEY and CDR2 as SVGAGI. The CDR3 contains 15 residues. CDR3 region: CASMPDRSKNYGYTF. CDR3 DNA sequence: TGTGCCAGCATGCCTGACAGGTCGAAAAACTATGGCTACACCTTC.